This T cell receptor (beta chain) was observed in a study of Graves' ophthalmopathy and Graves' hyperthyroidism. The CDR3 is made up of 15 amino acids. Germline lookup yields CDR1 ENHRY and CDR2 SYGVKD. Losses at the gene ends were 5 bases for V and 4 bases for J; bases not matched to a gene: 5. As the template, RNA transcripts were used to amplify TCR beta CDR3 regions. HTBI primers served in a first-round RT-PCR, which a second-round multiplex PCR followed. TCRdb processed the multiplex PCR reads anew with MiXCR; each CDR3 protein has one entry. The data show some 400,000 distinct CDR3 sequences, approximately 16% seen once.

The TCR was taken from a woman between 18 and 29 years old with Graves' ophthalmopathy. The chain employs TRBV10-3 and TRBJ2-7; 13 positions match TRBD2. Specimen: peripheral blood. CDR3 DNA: TGTGCCATCAGTCAGGGACTAGCGGGACGGTACGAGCAGTACTTC. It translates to CAISQGLAGRYEQYF.